This TCR beta chain was documented in a study of blood T cells in healthy people across ages. General study points: Higher diversity, along with more naive CD4+ cells, distinguished long-lived donors from aged donors.

Of note for this clonotype: The antigen remains undetermined.

The second PCR ran about 6 to 11 cycles with a sample-barcoded 5' primer and J-beta primers. The template-switch adaptor, which had 12 random nucleotides, put a tag on each cDNA molecule. Every sample gave at least 2.5 million paired-end reads containing CDR3. In TCRdb, the 5' RACE reads were re-called with MiXCR into one record per CDR3 protein. The data show approximately 810,000 distinct CDR3 sequences, around 36% seen once. Isolated per sample were at least 6 million PBMCs. Germline lookup yields CDR1 DFQATT and CDR2 SNEGSKA (reference sequence). V shed 6 bases, J shed 10 bases, and the junction held 10 bases outside the gene matches. The CDR3 length is 14 residues.

The sequenced material came from blood. This chain links TRBV20-1 with TRBJ1-6, with 9 bases that match TRBD1. This sequence was found in a man aged 18 to 30 in good health. The CDR3 spells CSANRDRAYSPLHF. CDR3 nucleotides: TGCAGTGCCAACCGGGACAGGGCTTACTCACCCCTCCACTTT.